This T cell receptor (beta chain) was found in a study of a mutant IDH1 vaccine in newly diagnosed glioma. Study context: Held at week 35, visit V12 was the safety follow-up, and visit V13 followed at week 47.

The time point was: week 47, end of study. The vaccine gave 300 ug of a 20-mer mutant IDH1 peptide subcutaneously per dose. In the case of this clone: Its antigen remains unidentified.

Some clones are missing from TCRdb's copy, which holds only in-frame ones; the method was immunoSEQ multiplex PCR. The table has some 13,000 clones, around 78% seen once; the top ten hold 4% to 5%. CDR1 is LNHDA, CDR2 SQIVND, per germline (reference sequence). Trimming stripped 3 bases from V and 4 bases from J, with 3 bases between. There are 12 residues in the CDR3. Sequenced here: PBMCs, sampled from a glioma patient whose treatment included an IDH1 peptide vaccine. The sequence came from a woman aged 35 to 49 with glioma. This sequence joins TRBV19 and TRBJ2-2; the D is unclear. The CDR3 loop reads CASSMFTGELFF. DNA of the CDR3: TGTGCCAGTAGTATGTTCACCGGGGAGCTGTTTTTT.